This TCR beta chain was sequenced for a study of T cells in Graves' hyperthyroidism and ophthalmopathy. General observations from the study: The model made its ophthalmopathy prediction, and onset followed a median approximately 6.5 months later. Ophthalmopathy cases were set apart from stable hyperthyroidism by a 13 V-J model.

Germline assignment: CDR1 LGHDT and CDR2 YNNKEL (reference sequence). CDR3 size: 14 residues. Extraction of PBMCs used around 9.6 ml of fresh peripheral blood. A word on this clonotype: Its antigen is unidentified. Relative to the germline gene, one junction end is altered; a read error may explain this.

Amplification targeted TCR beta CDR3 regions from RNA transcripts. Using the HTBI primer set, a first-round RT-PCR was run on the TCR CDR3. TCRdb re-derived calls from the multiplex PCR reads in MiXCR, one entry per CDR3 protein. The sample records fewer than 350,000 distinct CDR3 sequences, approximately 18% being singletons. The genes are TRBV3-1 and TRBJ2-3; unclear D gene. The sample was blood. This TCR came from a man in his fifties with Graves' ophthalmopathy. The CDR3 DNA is TGTGCCAGCAGCCAAGATAGTGGCACAAATACGCAGTATTTT. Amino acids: CASSQDSGTNTQYF.